The rows below give T cell receptor beta chains drawn from one sample of a study of blood T cells in healthy people across ages. TCRdb re-called the 5' RACE reads through MiXCR, storing one row per CDR3 protein. The sample holds just under 550,000 distinct CDR3 sequences, 24% seen once. A further study also used this sample, focusing on T cells of mothers and their children.

Material: blood. The receptors come from a boy younger than 18 in good health. Both conserved end residues are part of each CDR3. The D gene is left open where the match is weak. Clone size, where shown, is once, few, many, or a class for clones that have expanded.

V gene	D gene	clone size	J gene	CDR3 DNA	CDR3 protein
TRBV20-1	TRBD2	-	TRBJ2-7	TGCAGTGCTGCCCGGACTAGCGGGAAGTACGAGCAGTACTTC	CSAARTSGKYEQYF
TRBV20-1	-	few	TRBJ2-7	TGCAGTGCTATCCCCGAAGGGATCTACGAGCAGTACTTC	CSAIPEGIYEQYF
TRBV3-1	-	-	TRBJ2-5	TGTGCCAGCGTTGGACTTCATGAGACCCAGTACTTC	CASVGLHETQYF
TRBV3-1	-	-	TRBJ2-7	TGTGCCAGCAGCCATCTTCCGGGACATGTTTCCTACGAGCAGTACTTC	CASSHLPGHVSYEQYF
TRBV29-1	TRBD1	many	TRBJ2-7	TGCAGCGTCGTCGCTGGACCAGGGGGCGAGCAGTACTTC	CSVVAGPGGEQYF
TRBV9	-	-	TRBJ2-7	TGTGCCAGCAGCAAGGCCCTTGAGGCCTACGAGCAGTACTTC	CASSKALEAYEQYF
TRBV30	-	-	TRBJ2-7	TGTGCCTGGAGTGTAGGGGCCTCAAGGTACGAGCAGTACTTC	CAWSVGASRYEQYF
TRBV20-1	TRBD1	many	TRBJ1-1	TGCAGTGCTAGAGGCAGGGGGCCTGCTGAAGCTTTCTTT	CSARGRGPAEAFF
TRBV9	TRBD1	many	TRBJ1-1	TGTGCCAGCAGCCCGGGACAGGGGATCATGAACACTGAAGCTTTCTTT	CASSPGQGIMNTEAFF
TRBV4-3	TRBD1	few	TRBJ2-1	TGCGCCAGCAGCCACCTAGACAGGGACAATGAGCAGTTCTTC	CASSHLDRDNEQFF
TRBV6-6	-	-	TRBJ2-7	TGTGTCAGCAGTTACTCGAACCGGGAGAGAGAGTACTTC	CVSSYSNREREYF
TRBV20-1	-	-	TRBJ1-5	TGCAGTGCTAGAGGAGCGGGTCCCAATCAGCCCCAGCATTTT	CSARGAGPNQPQHF
TRBV7-2	TRBD2	-	TRBJ2-1	TGTGCCAGCAGCCCGTCACGGGGGGTACGGGACAATGAGCAGTTCTTC	CASSPSRGVRDNEQFF
TRBV28	TRBD2	few	TRBJ2-7	TGTGCCAGCAGTTCACGTGGTGCTAGCGGGAACCACGAGCAGTACTTC	CASSSRGASGNHEQYF
TRBV4-3	TRBD1	few	TRBJ2-2	TGCGCCAGCAGCCCCCGACAGGGGTTGTTGTCCACCGGGGAGCTGTTTTTT	CASSPRQGLLSTGELFF
TRBV6-5	TRBD2	few	TRBJ2-3	TGTGCCAGCAGTTTCCATCCGCGGGGGATCACAGATACGCAGTATTTT	CASSFHPRGITDTQYF
TRBV20-1	-	-	TRBJ1-1	TGCAGTGCTAGAGATTCCACTAGGAACACTGAAGCTTTCTTT	CSARDSTRNTEAFF
TRBV6-1	-	-	TRBJ2-6	TGTGCCAGCAGTGAAGTCTTGGGTGGGGCCAACGTCCTGACTTTC	CASSEVLGGANVLTF
TRBV20-1	TRBD2	-	TRBJ2-7	TGCAGTGCTCGGACTAGCGCCCGCTCCTACGAGCAGTACTTC	CSARTSARSYEQYF
TRBV7-6	-	few	TRBJ2-7	TGTGCCAGCAGCTTAGAAACCAGCTCCTACGAGCGGTACTTC	CASSLETSSYERYF
TRBV5-1	-	-	TRBJ2-7	TGCGCCAGCAGCCCGGAAGTGGGGCGGGAGCAGTACTTC	CASSPEVGREQYF
TRBV7-9	TRBD2	few	TRBJ2-7	TGTGCCAGCAGCTTCGTAACTAGCGGCCCCTACGAGCAGTACTTC	CASSFVTSGPYEQYF
TRBV7-2	TRBD1	few	TRBJ1-6	TGTGCCAGCAGCCGGACAGGGGCCTCACCCCTCCACTTT	CASSRTGASPLHF
TRBV29-1	-	many	TRBJ1-1	TGCAGCGTTGAATACCGACAGGATTCGAGATACACTGAAGCTTTCTTT	CSVEYRQDSRYTEAFF
TRBV6-5	-	-	TRBJ2-7	TGTGCCAGCAGTAACACCGGGATAACCTACGAGCAGTACTTC	CASSNTGITYEQYF
TRBV7-3	TRBD1	-	TRBJ1-2	TGTGCCAGCAGCGCCCAGGACAGGGCCCTCTATGGCTACACCTTC	CASSAQDRALYGYTF
TRBV27	-	few	TRBJ1-5	TGTGCCAGCAGTTCGCCCGATCAGCCCCAGCATTTT	CASSSPDQPQHF
TRBV7-6	-	once	TRBJ2-2	TGTGCCAGCAGCTTAGGTCGGGGAAGCATGGTCAGGGAGCTGTTTTTT	CASSLGRGSMVRELFF
TRBV30	-	-	TRBJ2-5	TGTGCCTGGAGTGTATTTGGAGCGGCCCAAGAGACCCAGTACTTC	CAWSVFGAAQETQYF
TRBV20-1	TRBD2	few	TRBJ2-1	TGCAGTGCTAGAGAGACTAGCGGGAGGGCCGCTCTTTTGTACAATGAGCAGTTCTTC	CSARETSGRAALLYNEQFF
TRBV6-2/TRBV6-3	-	-	TRBJ1-5	TGTGCCAGCAGATCTCCTCAGGGTAGCAATCAGCCCCAGCATTTT	CASRSPQGSNQPQHF
TRBV4-2	-	few	TRBJ1-3	TGTGCCAGCAGCCCACCCGGGGGCATCTTCTCTGGAAACACCATATATTTT	CASSPPGGIFSGNTIYF
TRBV20-1	-	-	TRBJ2-3	TGCAGTGCCCTCGGACGGCCAGCTAGCACAGATACGCAGTATTTT	CSALGRPASTDTQYF
TRBV20-1	-	few	TRBJ2-1	TGCAGTGCTAGAGAGGGCTCCTACAATGAGCAGTCCTTC	CSAREGSYNEQSF
TRBV7-9	-	few	TRBJ2-1	TGTGAGGTGCGGGCCAGCTCCTACAATGAGCAGTTCTTC	CEVRASSYNEQFF
TRBV5-1	TRBD1	many	TRBJ2-5	TGCGCCAGCAGCTCCGGGACAGGGATGGAGACCCAGTACTTC	CASSSGTGMETQYF
TRBV18	-	-	TRBJ2-7	TGTGCCAGCTCAACAGCACCCTACGAGCAGTACTTC	CASSTAPYEQYF
TRBV29-1	-	-	TRBJ1-1	TGCAGCGTTGAAGACCTCCTAATTTCGCGCCCGGAAGCTTTCTTT	CSVEDLLISRPEAFF
TRBV10-2	-	few	TRBJ2-3	TGCGCCAGCAGTGAGTCGAAGGGGGCGCAGTATTTT	CASSESKGAQYF
TRBV7-9	TRBD1	-	TRBJ1-6	TGTGCCAGCAGCTTAAGGACAGGGAAGGATTCACCCCTCCACTTT	CASSLRTGKDSPLHF
TRBV4-3	-	-	TRBJ1-4	TGCGCCAGCAGCCAAGTGTCGGGTAGGACCCTGAGAAAACTGTTTTTT	CASSQVSGRTLRKLFF
TRBV28	TRBD2	-	TRBJ2-3	TGTGCCAGCAGTTTGGAATACGTAGCGGGAGTGTCGTGGAGCACAGATACGCAGTATTTT	CASSLEYVAGVSWSTDTQYF
TRBV12-3/TRBV12-4	-	-	TRBJ1-1	TGTGCCAGCAGTCGAGGGCCCGAGAACACTGAAGCTTTCTTT	CASSRGPENTEAFF
TRBV3-1	-	-	TRBJ2-4	TGTGCCAGCAGCGGGGCACTACGTCCTCAGTACTTC	CASSGALRPQYF